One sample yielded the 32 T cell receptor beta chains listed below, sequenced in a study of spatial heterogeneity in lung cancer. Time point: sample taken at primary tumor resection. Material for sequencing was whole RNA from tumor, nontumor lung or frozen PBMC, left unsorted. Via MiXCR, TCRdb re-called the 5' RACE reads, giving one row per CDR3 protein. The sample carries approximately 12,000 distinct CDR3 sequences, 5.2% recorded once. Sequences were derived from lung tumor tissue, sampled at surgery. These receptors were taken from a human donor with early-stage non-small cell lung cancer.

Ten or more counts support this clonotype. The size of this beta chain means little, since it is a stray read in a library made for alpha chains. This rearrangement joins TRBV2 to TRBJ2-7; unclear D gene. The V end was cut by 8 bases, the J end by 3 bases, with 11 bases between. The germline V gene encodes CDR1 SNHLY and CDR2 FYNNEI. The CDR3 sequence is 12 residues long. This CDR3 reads CASSAQNYEQYV. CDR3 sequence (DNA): TGTGCCAGCTCGGCGCAAAACTACGAGCAGTACGTC.

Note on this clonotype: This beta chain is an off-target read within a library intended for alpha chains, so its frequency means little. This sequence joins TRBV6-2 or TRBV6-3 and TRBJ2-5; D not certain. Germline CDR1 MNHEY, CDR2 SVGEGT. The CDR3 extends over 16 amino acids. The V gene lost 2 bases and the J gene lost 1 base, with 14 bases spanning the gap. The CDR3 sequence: CASSYPFRRGQETQYF. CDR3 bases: TGTGCCAGCAGTTACCCATTCCGACGTGGCCAAGAGACCCAGTACTTC.

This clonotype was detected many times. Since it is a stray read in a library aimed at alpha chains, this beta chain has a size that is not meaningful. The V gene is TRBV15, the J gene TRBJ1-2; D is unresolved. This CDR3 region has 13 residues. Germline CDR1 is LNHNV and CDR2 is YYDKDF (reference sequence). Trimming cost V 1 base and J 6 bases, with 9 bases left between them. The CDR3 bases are TGTGCCACCAGCAGAGGAGGCAGCGATGGCTACACCTTC. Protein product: CATSRGGSDGYTF.

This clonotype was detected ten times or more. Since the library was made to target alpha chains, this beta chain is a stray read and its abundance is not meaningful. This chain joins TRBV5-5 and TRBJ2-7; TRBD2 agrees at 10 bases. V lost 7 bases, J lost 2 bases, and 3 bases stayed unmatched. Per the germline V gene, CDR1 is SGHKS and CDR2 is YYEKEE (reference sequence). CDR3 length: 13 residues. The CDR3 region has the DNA TGTGCCAGCGGGCTAGCGGGGGCCTACGAGCAGTACTTC. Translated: CASGLAGAYEQYF.

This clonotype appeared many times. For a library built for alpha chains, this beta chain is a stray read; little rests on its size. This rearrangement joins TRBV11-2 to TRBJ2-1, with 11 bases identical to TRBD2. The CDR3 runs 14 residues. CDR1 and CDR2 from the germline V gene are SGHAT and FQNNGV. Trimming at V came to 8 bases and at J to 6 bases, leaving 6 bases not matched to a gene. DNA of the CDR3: TGTGCCAGCGCCAGGGGACTAGCGGCCAATGAGCAGTTCTTC. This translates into CASARGLAANEQFF.

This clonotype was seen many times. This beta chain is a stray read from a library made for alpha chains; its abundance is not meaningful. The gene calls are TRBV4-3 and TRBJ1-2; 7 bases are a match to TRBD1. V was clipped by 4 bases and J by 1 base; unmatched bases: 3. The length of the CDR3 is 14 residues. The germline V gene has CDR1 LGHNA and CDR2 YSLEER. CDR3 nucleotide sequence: TGCGCCAGCAGCCCGGACAGGTTTAACTATGGCTACACCTTC. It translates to CASSPDRFNYGYTF.

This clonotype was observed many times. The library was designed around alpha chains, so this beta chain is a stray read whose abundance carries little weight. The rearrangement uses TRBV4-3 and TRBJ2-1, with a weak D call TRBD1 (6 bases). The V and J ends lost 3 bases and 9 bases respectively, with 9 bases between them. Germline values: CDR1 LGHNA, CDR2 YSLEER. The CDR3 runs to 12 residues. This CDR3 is CASSQGALEQFF. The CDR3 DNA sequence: TGCGCCAGCAGCCAGGGGGCACTTGAGCAGTTCTTC.

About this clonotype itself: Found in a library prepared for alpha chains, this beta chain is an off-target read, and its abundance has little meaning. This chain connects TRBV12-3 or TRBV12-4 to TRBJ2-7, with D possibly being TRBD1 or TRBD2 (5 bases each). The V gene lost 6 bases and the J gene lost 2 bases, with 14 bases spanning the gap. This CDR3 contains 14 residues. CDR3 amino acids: CASSTGTLTYEQYF. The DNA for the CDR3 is TGTGCCAGCAGCACCGGGACGCTGACCTACGAGCAGTACTTC.

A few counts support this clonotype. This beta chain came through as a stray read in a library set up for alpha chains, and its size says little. CDR3 DNA: TGTGCCAGCAGACAAGCGGGGGCAGATACGCAGTATTTT. It encodes CASRQAGADTQYF. This chain connects TRBV27 to TRBJ2-3; TRBD2 matches 8 bases. The trim removed 6 bases at V and 4 bases at J, leaving 3 bases unmatched. The CDR3 is made up of 13 amino acids. Germline CDR1 is MNHEY and CDR2 is SMNVEV (reference sequence).

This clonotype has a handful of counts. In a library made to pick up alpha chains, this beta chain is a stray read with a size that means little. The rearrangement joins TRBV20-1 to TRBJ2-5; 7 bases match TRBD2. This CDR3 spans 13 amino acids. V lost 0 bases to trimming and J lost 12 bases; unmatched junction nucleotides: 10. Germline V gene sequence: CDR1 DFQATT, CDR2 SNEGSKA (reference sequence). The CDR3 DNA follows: TGCAGTGCTAGAGAGTTGAAGCGGGGACCGGAGTACTTC. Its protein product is CSARELKRGPEYF.

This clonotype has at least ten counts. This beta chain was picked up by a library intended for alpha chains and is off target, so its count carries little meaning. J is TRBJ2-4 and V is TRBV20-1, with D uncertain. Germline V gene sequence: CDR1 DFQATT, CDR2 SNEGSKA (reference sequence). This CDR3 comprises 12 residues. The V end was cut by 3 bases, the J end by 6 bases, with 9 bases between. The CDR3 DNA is TGCAGTGCTAGCAAGGACGGAAACATTCAGTACTTC. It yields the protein CSASKDGNIQYF.

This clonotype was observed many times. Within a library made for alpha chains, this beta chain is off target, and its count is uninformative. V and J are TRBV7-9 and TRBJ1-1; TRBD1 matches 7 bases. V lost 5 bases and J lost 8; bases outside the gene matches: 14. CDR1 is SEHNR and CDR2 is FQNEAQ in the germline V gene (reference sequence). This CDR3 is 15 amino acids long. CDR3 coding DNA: TGTGCCAGCAGCCGCATGAGGTCAGGGGGTTTCGAAGCTTTCTTT. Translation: CASSRMRSGGFEAFF.

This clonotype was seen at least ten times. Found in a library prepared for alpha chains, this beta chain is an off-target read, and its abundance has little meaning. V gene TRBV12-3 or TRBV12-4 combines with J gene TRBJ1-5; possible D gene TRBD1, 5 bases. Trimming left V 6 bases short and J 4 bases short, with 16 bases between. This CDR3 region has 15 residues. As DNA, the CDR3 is TGTGCCAGCAGGTCCGGGACCGCATGGAATCAGCCCCAGCATTTT. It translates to CASRSGTAWNQPQHF.

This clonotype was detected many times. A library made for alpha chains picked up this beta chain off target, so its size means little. CDR3 in DNA: TGTGCCAGCAGCTTATCAAGCTTCACAGATACGCAGTATTTT. Its protein is CASSLSSFTDTQYF. This sequence joins TRBV7-2 and TRBJ2-3, with D unresolved. CDR1 and CDR2 from the germline V gene are SGHTA and FQGNSA. CDR3 length: 14 residues. V lost 2 bases to trimming and J lost 2 bases, with 8 bases between them.

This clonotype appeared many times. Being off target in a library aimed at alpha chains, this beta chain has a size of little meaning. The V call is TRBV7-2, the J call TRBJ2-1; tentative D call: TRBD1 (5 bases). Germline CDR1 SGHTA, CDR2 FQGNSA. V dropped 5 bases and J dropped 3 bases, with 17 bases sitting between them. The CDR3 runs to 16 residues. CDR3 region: CASSPPGQWGYNEQFF. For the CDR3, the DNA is TGTGCCAGCAGCCCCCCCGGACAATGGGGCTACAATGAGCAGTTCTTC.

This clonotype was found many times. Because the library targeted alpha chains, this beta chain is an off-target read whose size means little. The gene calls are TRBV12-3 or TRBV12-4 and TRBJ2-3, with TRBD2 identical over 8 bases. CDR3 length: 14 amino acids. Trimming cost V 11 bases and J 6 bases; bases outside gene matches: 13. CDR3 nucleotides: TGTGCCTCAACAACGGGGGGGCAAAAGGATACGCAGTATTTT. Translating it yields CASTTGGQKDTQYF.

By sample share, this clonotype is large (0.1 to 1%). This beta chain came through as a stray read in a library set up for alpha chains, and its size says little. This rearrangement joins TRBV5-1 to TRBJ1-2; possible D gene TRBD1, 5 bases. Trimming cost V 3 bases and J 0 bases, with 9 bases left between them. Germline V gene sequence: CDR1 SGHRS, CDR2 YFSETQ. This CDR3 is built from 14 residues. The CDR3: CASSWDGANYGYTF. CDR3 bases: TGCGCCAGCAGCTGGGACGGAGCTAACTATGGCTACACCTTC. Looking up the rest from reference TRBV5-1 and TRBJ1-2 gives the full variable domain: KAGVTQTPRYLIKTRGQQVTLSCSPISGHRSVSWYQQTPGQGLQFLFEYFSETQRNKGNFPGRFSGRQFSNSRSEMNVSTLELGDSALYLCASSWDGANYGYTFGSGTRLTVV.

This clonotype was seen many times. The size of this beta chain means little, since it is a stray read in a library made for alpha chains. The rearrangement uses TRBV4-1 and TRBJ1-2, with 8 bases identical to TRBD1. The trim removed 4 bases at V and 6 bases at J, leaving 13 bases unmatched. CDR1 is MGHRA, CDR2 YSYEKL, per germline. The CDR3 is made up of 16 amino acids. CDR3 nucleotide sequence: TGCGCCAGCAGCCCCCCCGGATCCAGGGGGCCCCATGGCTACACCTTC. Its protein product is CASSPPGSRGPHGYTF.

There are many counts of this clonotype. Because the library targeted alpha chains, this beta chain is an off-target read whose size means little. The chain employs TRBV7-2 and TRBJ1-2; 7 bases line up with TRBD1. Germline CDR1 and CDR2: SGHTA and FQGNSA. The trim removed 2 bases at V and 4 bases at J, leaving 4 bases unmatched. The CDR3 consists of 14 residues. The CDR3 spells CASSLQGQTYGYTF. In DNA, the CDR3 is TGTGCCAGCAGCTTACAGGGACAGACCTATGGCTACACCTTC.

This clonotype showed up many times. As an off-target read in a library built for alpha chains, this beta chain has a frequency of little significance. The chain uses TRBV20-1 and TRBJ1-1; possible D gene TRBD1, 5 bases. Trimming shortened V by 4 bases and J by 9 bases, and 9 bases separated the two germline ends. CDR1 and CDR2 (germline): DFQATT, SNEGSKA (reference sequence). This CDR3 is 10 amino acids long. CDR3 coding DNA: TGCAGTGCTACGGGGACGCAAGCTTTCTTT. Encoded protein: CSATGTQAFF.

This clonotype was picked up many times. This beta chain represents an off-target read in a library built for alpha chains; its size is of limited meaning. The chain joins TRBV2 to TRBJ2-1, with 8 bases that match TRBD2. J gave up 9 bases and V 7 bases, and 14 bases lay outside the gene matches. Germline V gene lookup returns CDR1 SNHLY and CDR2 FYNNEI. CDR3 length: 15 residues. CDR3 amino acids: CASTPPRGGEGEQFF. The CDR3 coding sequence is TGTGCCAGCACTCCCCCCCGGGGGGGTGAAGGTGAGCAGTTCTTC.

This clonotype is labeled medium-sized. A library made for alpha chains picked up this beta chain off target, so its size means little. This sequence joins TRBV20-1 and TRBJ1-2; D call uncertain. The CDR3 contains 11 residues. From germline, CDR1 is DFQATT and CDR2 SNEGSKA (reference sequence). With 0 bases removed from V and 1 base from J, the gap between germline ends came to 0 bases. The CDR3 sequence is CSARDNYGYTF. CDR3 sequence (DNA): TGCAGTGCTAGAGATAACTATGGCTACACCTTC.

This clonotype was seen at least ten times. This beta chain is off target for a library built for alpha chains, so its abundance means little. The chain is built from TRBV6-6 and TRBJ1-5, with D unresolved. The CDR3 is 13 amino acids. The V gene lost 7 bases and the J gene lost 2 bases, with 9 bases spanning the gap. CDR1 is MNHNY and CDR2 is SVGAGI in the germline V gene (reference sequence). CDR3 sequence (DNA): TGTGCCAGCACTCAAAGGGGCAATCAGCCCCAGCATTTT. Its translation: CASTQRGNQPQHF.

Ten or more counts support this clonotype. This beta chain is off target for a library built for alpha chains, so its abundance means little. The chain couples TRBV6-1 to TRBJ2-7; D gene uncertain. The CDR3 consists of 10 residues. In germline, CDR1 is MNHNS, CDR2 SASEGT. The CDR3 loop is CASSERSVHV. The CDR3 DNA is TGTGCCAGCAGTGAACGAAGTGTTCACGTC.

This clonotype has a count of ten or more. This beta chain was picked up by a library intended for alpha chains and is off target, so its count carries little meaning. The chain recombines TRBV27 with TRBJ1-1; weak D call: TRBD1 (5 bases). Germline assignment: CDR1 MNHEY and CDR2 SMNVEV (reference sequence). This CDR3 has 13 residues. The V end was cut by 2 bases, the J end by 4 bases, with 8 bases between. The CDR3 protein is CASSLIGGTEAFF. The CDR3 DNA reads TGTGCCAGCAGTTTAATCGGGGGCACTGAAGCTTTCTTT.

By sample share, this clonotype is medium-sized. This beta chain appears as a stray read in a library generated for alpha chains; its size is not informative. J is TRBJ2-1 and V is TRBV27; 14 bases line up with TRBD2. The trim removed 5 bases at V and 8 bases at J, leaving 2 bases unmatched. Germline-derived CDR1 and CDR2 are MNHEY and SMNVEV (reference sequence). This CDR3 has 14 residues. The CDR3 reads CASSGTSGSYEQFF. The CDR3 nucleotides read TGTGCCAGCAGTGGGACTAGCGGGAGCTATGAGCAGTTCTTC.

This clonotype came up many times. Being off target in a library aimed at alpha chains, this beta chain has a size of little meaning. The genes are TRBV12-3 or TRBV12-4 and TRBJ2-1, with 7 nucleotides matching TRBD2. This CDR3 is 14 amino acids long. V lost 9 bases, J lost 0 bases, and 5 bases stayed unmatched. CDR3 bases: TGTGCCAGTGGGGAGGGGAGCTCCTACAATGAGCAGTTCTTC. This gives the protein CASGEGSSYNEQFF.

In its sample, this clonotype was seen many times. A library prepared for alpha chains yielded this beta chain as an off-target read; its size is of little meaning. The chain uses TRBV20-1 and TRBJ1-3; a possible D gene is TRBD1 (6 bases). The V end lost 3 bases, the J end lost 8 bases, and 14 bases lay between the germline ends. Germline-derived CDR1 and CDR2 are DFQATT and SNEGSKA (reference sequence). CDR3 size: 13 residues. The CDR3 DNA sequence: TGCAGTGCTAGGCACAGGGAAGTCCACACCATATATTTT. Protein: CSARHREVHTIYF.

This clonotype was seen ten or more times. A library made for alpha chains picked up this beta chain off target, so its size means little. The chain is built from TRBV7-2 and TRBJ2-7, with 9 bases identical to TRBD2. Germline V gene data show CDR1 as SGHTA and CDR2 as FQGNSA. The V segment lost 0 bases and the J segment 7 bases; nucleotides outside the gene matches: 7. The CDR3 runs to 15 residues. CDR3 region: CASSLALAGTLEQYF. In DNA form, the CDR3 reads TGTGCCAGCAGCTTAGCCCTAGCGGGGACTTTGGAGCAGTACTTC.

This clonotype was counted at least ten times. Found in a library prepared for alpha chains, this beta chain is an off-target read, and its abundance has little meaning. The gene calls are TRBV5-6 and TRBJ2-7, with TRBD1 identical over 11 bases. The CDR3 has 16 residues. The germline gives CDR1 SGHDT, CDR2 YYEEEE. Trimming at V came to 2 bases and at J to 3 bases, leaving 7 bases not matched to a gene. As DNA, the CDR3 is TGTGCCAGCAGCTTTCCGGGACAGGGGGTTGGCTACGAGCAGTACGTC. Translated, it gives CASSFPGQGVGYEQYV.

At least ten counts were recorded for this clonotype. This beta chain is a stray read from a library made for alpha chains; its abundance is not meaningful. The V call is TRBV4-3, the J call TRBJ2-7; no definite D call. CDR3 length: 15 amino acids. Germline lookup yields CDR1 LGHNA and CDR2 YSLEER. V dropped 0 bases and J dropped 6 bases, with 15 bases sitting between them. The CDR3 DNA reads TGCGCCAGCAGCCAAGATGGGCTCCCGGTCGGCGAGCAGTACTTC. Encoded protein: CASSQDGLPVGEQYF.

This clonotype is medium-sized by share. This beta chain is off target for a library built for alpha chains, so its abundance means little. CDR3 DNA sequence: TGTGCCAGCAGCTCTCCGGGACTACCTTACAATGAGCAGTTCTTC. Residues: CASSSPGLPYNEQFF. The V and J genes are TRBV5-6 and TRBJ2-1; 7 nucleotides agree with TRBD2. V shed 3 bases, J shed 4 bases, and the junction held 7 bases outside the gene matches. The germline CDR1 and CDR2 sequences are SGHDT and YYEEEE. CDR3 length: 15 amino acids.